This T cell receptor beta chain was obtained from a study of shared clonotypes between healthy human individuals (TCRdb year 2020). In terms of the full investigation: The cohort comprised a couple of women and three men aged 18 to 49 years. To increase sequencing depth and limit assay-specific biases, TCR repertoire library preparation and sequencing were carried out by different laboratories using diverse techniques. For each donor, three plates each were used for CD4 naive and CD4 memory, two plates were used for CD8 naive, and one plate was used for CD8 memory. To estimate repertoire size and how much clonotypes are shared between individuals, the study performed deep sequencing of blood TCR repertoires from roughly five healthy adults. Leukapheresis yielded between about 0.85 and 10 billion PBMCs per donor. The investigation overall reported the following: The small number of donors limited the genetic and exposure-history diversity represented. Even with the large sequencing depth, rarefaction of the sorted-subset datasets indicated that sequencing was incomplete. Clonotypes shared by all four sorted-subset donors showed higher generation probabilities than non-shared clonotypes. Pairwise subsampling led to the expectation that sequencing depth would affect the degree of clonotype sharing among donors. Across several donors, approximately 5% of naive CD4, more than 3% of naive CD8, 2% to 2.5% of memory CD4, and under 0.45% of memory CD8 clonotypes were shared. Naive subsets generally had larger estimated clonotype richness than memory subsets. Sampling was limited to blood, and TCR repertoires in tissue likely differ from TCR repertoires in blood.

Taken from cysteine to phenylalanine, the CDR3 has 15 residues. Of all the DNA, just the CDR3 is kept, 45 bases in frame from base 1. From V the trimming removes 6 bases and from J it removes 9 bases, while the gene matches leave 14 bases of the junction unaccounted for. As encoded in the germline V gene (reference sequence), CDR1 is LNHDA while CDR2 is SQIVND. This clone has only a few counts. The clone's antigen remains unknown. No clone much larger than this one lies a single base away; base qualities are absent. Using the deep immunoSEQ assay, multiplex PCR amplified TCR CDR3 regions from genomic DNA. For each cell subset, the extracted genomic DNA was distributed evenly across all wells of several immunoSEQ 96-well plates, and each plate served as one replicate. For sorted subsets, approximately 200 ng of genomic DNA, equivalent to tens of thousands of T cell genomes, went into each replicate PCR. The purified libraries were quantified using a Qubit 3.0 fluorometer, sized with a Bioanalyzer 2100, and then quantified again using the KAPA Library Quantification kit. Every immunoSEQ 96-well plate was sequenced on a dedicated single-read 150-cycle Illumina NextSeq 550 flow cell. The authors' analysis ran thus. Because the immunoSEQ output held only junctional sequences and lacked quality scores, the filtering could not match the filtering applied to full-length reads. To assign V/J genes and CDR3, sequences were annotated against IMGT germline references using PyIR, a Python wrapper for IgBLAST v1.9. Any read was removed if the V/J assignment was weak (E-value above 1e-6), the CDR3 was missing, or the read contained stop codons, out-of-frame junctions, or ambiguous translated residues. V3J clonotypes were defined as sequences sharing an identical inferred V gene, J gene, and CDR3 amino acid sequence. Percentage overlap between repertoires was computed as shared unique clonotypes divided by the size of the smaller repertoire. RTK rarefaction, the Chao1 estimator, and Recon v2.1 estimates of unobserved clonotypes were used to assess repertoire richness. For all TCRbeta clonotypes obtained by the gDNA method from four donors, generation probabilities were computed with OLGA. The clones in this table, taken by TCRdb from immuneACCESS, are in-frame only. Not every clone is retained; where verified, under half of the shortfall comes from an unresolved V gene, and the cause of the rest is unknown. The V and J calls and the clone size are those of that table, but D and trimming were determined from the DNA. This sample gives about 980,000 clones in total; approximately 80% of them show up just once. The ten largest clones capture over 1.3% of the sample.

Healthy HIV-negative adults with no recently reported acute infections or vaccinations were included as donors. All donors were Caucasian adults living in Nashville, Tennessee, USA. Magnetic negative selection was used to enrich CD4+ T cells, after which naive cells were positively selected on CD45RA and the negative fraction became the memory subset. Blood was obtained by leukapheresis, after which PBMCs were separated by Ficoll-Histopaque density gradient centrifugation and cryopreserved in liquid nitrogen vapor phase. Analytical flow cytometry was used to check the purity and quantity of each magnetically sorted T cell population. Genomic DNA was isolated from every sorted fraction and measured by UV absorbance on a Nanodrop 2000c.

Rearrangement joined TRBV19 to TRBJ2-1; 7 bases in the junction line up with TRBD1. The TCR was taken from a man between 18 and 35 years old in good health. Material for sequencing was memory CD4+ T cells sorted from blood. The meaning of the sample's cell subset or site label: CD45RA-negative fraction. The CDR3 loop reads CASRKTGTVTSEQFF. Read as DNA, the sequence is TGTGCCAGTAGGAAAACCGGGACAGTGACAAGTGAGCAGTTCTTC.